The clone carrying this TCR beta chain was observed many times. Its antigen is undetermined. Distinct nucleotide sequences in the sample also encode this CDR3. The entry originates in a study of PD-1 blockade in mismatch repair-deficient tumors. Whole-study context: Patients had approximately 12 mismatch repair-deficient cancer types, all previously treated and progressing.

There are 14 residues in the CDR3. With 5 bases removed from V and 4 bases from J, the gap between germline ends came to 14 bases. CDR1 and CDR2 from the germline V gene are SEHNR and FQNEAQ (reference sequence). The assay was immunoSEQ multiplex PCR, and TCRdb's table has in-frame clones only and misses some. The sample yields 45,000 to 55,000 clones, roughly 80% seen once. Mismatch repair deficiency was confirmed in all patients, by PCR or immunohistochemistry. Study-wide findings and caveats: Rapid post-treatment expansion, then contraction, generally preceding radiologic response, marked tumor-resident clones.

Source: peripheral blood, taken approximately 20 weeks after starting pembrolizumab. The chain is built from TRBV7-9 and TRBJ1-1; D is perhaps TRBD1 (5 bases). The receptor was isolated from an adult with mismatch repair-deficient cancer. The CDR3 nucleotides read TGTGCCAGCAGCCCCGGCAGGGAGATCACTGAAGCTTTCTTT. Protein sequence: CASSPGREITEAFF. Combining the CDR3 with reference TRBV7-9 and TRBJ1-1 gives the whole variable domain DTGVSQNPRHKITKRGQNVTFRCDPISEHNRLYWYRQTLGQGPEFLTYFQNEAQLEKSRLLSDRFSAERPKGSFSTLEIQRTEQGDSAMYLCASSPGREITEAFFGQGTRLTVV.